The 4 T cell receptor beta chains listed next were all sequenced from one sample in a study of T cell changes during pregnancy in multiple sclerosis. Produced via immunoSEQ multiplex PCR; TCRdb's table is partial and in-frame only. The data show roughly 90,000 clones, 90% to 95% seen once. Here the sequenced sample was peripheral blood, taken in the first trimester of pregnancy. Source of these receptors: a female donor with multiple sclerosis, enrolled in a pregnancy study.

This sequence joins TRBV19 and TRBJ2-5; D is perhaps TRBD2 (6 bases). The CDR3 loop spans 15 amino acids. Per germline, CDR1 LNHDA and CDR2 SQIVND (reference sequence). Trimming stripped 4 bases from V and 5 bases from J, with 17 bases between. The CDR3 region is CASSKGTLSGETQYF. The CDR3 DNA sequence: TGTGCCAGTAGTAAAGGGACTCTCAGCGGGGAGACCCAGTACTTC.

V is TRBV6-1 and J is TRBJ1-1; D is unresolved. Germline V lookup: CDR1 MNHNS, CDR2 SASEGT. The CDR3 runs 11 residues. Trimming took 1 base from V and 11 from J, leaving 8 bases between them. The CDR3 nucleotides read TGTGCCAGCAGTGAAGGGAGAAAGGCTTTCTTT. Amino acid sequence: CASSEGRKAFF.

The chain carries TRBV6-1 and TRBJ2-7; TRBD1 is a possible D gene (5 bases). Germline V gives CDR1 MNHNS, CDR2 SASEGT. The CDR3 consists of 13 residues. V lost 3 bases, J lost 3 bases, and 9 bases lay in between. CDR3 DNA: TGTGCCAGCAGTGATTGGGGCTTCTACGAGCAGTACTTC. This translates into CASSDWGFYEQYF.

The gene calls are TRBV7-9 and TRBJ1-4; D not resolved. CDR3 length: 15 amino acids. The germline V and J ends were trimmed by 4 bases and 0 bases, with 9 bases remaining between them. Germline assignment: CDR1 SEHNR and CDR2 FQNEAQ (reference sequence). CDR3 residues: CASSSYLATNEKLFF. The CDR3 nucleotides are TGTGCCAGCAGCTCCTACTTAGCAACTAATGAAAAACTGTTTTTT.